This T cell receptor beta chain emerged from a study of beta chain features in type 1 diabetes (dated by TCRdb to about 2018). In terms of the full investigation: Patients and healthy donors did not differ in mean age, gender distribution, total cell number or subset yield. A total of about 110,000,000 sorted cells were examined across all samples, and a strong correlation was observed between cell number per subset and RNA yield. The study compared TCRB repertoires of sorted circulating CD4+ T cell subsets between recently diagnosed type 1 diabetes patients and matched healthy donors. Naive and central memory subsets were obtained from all 30 or so donors, but regulatory and stem cell-like memory subsets were isolated from only 8 patients and roughly 8 healthy donors. Overall study outcomes, separate from this receptor: Naive, central memory and regulatory TCRB repertoires appeared to be more alike among patients than among healthy donors. At VDJ recombination sites, patients with type 1 diabetes made fewer insertions and deleted more nucleotides, a pattern implying thymic rearrangement abnormalities. Because small numbers of individuals were included in the HLA sub-analyses, any influence of HLA type on TCRB rearrangement was left unresolved. Type 1 diabetes patients showed a moderate but significant shortening of TCRB CDR3 length in all four CD4+ subsets. Because cDNA was sequenced instead of genomic DNA, highly expressing activated cells could be over-represented, though the groups showed no difference in activation or CD3 levels. PCR may preferentially amplify shorter templates, but because patient and control samples were amplified and corrected together, any resulting skew would affect both groups equally.

The germline V gene encodes CDR1 PRHDT and CDR2 FYEKMQ (reference sequence). V and J are trimmed by 6 bases and 2 bases, and the gene matches miss 5 bases of the junction. The CDR3 goes from the cysteine to the phenylalanine over 14 residues. Just CDR3 DNA is preserved here, 42 bases in frame from base 1. The High Capacity cDNA Reverse Transcription Kit was used to reverse transcribe all of the isolated RNA, meaning that expressed TCRB transcripts were what got sequenced. Deep immunoSEQ sequencing was performed on naive, central memory and regulatory T cell samples, with an average of around 3.5 million total reads per sample. Sorted cells were lysed in RLT buffer and RNA was extracted with DNase-treated RNeasy Micro or Mini kits, depending on cell number. To prevent cross-contamination, every cell subset was processed on its own, while patient and healthy donor samples were processed together. TCRB sequences were amplified from cDNA with the immunoSEQ multiplex PCR, producing 87-bp fragments spanning the CDR3 region. Amplicons were sequenced on the Illumina HiSeq platform. As for the authors' bioinformatics: Synthetic template baselines were used to correct PCR bias computationally, reads within Hamming distance 2 were collapsed, and singletons that could not be merged were discarded. Reads were aligned to IMGT to assign V, D and J genes, CDR3 length, and insertions or deletions at six rearrangement sites. Clonotype counts were normalized to sorted cell number within each subset before computing true diversity and Gini coefficients with the tcR R package. The overlap coefficient, calculated on TCRB nucleotide sequences, was used to measure repertoire sharing. Out-of-frame TCRB sequences from naive cells were analyzed as a proxy for the pre-selection repertoire. Not all clones reach the TCRdb copy of this immuneACCESS table, which keeps in-frame sequences only. Checked studies attribute under half of the gap to unresolved V genes and leave the rest unexplained. The V and J calls and clone size are taken from that table; D and trimming were inferred from the DNA. The sample table records almost 250,000 clones; about 14% of these occur just once. The ten largest clones add up to more than 0.02% of the sample.

Comments on this clone: This receptor's antigen is unknown. No base quality information exists; no much larger clone differs at one position.

Each donor gave one peripheral blood draw, roughly 110 mL on average, collected into heparinised tubes. A BD FACSAria II and a panel including CD45RO, CCR7, CD25, CD127, CD95 and CD27 were used to sort naive, central memory, regulatory and stem cell-like memory CD4+ T cells. Purity was above 98% for every sorted population. PBMCs were separated immediately by Lymphoprep density gradient centrifugation and were stained directly, without being cultured. So that batch effects would be minimized, each experiment stained and sorted samples in pairs, pairing one healthy donor with one patient. The TCR originated in a woman between 40 and 55 years old in good health. Sequencing used naive CD4+ T cells from blood. Sample cell subset or site, as interpreted from the label and publication: true naive CD4+ T cells. Here the chain combines TRBV13 and TRBJ1-2; TRBD1 lines up with 8 middle nucleotides. The CDR3 in this case is CASRRTGGNYGYTF. The nucleotide sequence is given as TGTGCCAGCAGACGTACAGGGGGAAACTATGGCTACACCTTC.